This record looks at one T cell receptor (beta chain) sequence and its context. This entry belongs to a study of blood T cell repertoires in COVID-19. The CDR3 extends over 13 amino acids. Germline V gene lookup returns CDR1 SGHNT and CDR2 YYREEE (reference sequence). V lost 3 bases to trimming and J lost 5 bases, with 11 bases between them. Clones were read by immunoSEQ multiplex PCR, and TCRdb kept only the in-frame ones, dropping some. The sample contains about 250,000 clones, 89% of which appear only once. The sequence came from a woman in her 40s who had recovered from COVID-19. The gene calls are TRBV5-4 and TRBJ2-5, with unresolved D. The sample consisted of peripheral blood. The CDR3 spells CASSYQRAETQYF. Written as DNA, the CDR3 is TGTGCCAGCAGCTACCAACGTGCGGAGACCCAGTACTTC. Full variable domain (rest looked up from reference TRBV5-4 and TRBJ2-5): ETGVTQSPTHLIKTRGQQVTLRCSSQSGHNTVSWYQQALGQGPQFIFQYYREEENGRGNFPPRFSGLQFPNYSSELNVNALELDDSALYLCASSYQRAETQYFGPGTRLLVL.